The 30 T cell receptor beta chains below were found in one sample sequenced in a study of cytomegalovirus exposure and HLA in healthy donors. A multiplex PCR was run with 60 Vbeta primers and 13 Jbeta primers. The table came from immunoSEQ multiplex PCR; TCRdb's copy has only in-frame clones and leaves some out. The sample records about 190,000 clones, more than 75% being singletons. Sequenced: PBMCs. Receptors were obtained from a woman in her late teens or twenties in good health and CMV-seronegative.

The J gene is TRBJ2-7, the V gene TRBV4-1, with 8 bases matching TRBD2. This CDR3 is 15 amino acids long. After removal of 4 bases from V and 4 bases from J, the junction contained 9 bases not matched to a gene. CDR1 is MGHRA, CDR2 YSYEKL, per germline. CDR3 nucleotide sequence: TGCGCCAGCAGCCCCTCTGGACTAGCAGCTTACGAGCAGTACTTC. Translated, it gives CASSPSGLAAYEQYF.

This clone was detected only a few times. The V gene is TRBV27, the J gene TRBJ2-3; D is undetermined. CDR1 MNHEY and CDR2 SMNVEV come from the germline V gene (reference sequence). The CDR3 loop spans 18 amino acids. V dropped 2 bases and J dropped 0 bases, with 18 bases sitting between them. CDR3 protein: CASSLRFSGTTSTDTQYF. DNA of the CDR3: TGTGCCAGCAGTTTACGCTTTTCTGGTACTACTAGCACAGATACGCAGTATTTT.

The chain employs TRBV6-1 and TRBJ1-5; 9 bases are a match to TRBD1. CDR1 MNHNS and CDR2 SASEGT come from the germline V gene. The CDR3 consists of 15 residues. V was pared by 5 bases and J by 6 bases, with 8 bases of the junction left unmatched. CDR3 nucleotides: TGTGCCAGCAGTCCAACAGGGGGCGGGGGTCAGCCCCAGCATTTT. Encoded protein: CASSPTGGGGQPQHF.

The V call is TRBV9, the J call TRBJ1-6; maybe TRBD1 (5 bases). Trimming pared 4 bases from V and 5 bases from J, leaving 10 bases between. The germline gives CDR1 SGDLS, CDR2 YYNGEE. The CDR3 runs to 14 residues. The chain's CDR3 is CASSRRTNNSPLHF. The CDR3 DNA reads TGTGCCAGCAGCCGCCGGACAAATAATTCACCCCTCCACTTT.

CDR3 loop: CASTPAGEGGGNTIYF. The DNA for the CDR3 is TGTGCCAGCACCCCCGCGGGAGAGGGGGGTGGAAACACCATATATTTT. The chain recombines TRBV28 with TRBJ1-3; maybe TRBD1 (6 bases). The CDR3 has 16 residues. CDR1 MDHEN and CDR2 SYDVKM come from the germline V gene. V was shortened by 7 bases and J by 3 bases, with 19 bases between the two germline ends.

This chain links TRBV28 with TRBJ1-5; 9 bases match TRBD1. Germline lookup yields CDR1 MDHEN and CDR2 SYDVKM. Germline trimming cut 5 bases from V and 6 bases from J; bases unmatched to any gene: 8. The CDR3 consists of 15 residues. CDR3 sequence reads: CASSTYRGLRQPQHF. The CDR3 DNA reads TGTGCCAGCAGTACCTACAGGGGGCTCCGTCAGCCCCAGCATTTT.

This chain joins TRBV18 and TRBJ1-1; D unclear. This CDR3 spans 13 amino acids. V lost 4 bases to trimming and J lost 1 base, with 7 bases between them. The germline gives CDR1 KGHSH, CDR2 LQKENI. The DNA of the CDR3 is TGTGCCAGCTCACTGAACAGGAACACTGAAGCTTTCTTT. Translated, it gives CASSLNRNTEAFF. Filled out from reference TRBV18 and TRBJ1-1, the complete variable domain reads NAGVMQNPRHLVRRRGQEARLRCSPMKGHSHVYWYRQLPEEGLKFMVYLQKENIIDESGMPKERFSAEFPKEGPSILRIQQVVRGDSAAYFCASSLNRNTEAFFGQGTRLTVV.

V and J are TRBV7-8 and TRBJ2-7, with 7 bases aligning to TRBD2. CDR1 and CDR2 from the germline V gene are SGHVS and FQNEAQ. The ends lost 6 bases at V and 3 bases at J; junction bases unmatched: 11. The CDR3 has 15 residues. For the CDR3, the DNA is TGTGCCAGCAGTCATCGGCAGCGGGGCTACTACGAGCAGTACTTC. It encodes CASSHRQRGYYEQYF. Complete variable domain (other parts from reference TRBV7-8 and TRBJ2-7): GAGVSQSPRYKVAKRGQDVALRCDPISGHVSLFWYQQALGQGPEFLTYFQNEAQLDKSGLPSDRFFAERPEGSVSTLKIQRTQQEDSAVYLCASSHRQRGYYEQYFGPGTRLTVT.

The V call is TRBV7-9, the J call TRBJ1-5; D is possibly TRBD1 (5 bases). Germline V lookup: CDR1 SEHNR, CDR2 FQNEAQ (reference sequence). The CDR3 consists of 16 residues. V was clipped by 1 base and J by 4 bases, with 14 bases between them. The CDR3 nucleotides read TGTGCCAGCAGCTTAGGGGGGGGTTGGCGGAATCAGCCCCAGCATTTT. It translates to CASSLGGGWRNQPQHF.

The V gene is TRBV18, the J gene TRBJ2-1, with 9 bases aligning to TRBD1. CDR3 length equals 14 residues. Germline V gene sequence: CDR1 KGHSH, CDR2 LQKENI. The junction had 9 bases not matched to a gene; V was cut back by 6 bases and J by 9 bases. The DNA for the CDR3 is TGTGCCAGCTCTCCCGGGACAGGGCGCGCTGAGCAGTTCTTC. Translation: CASSPGTGRAEQFF.

The chain joins TRBV5-1 to TRBJ2-7; 15 nucleotides line up with TRBD2. The CDR3 spans 17 residues. After removal of 5 bases from V and 4 bases from J, the junction contained 10 bases not matched to a gene. Germline CDR1 SGHRS, CDR2 YFSETQ. CDR3 bases: TGCGCCAGCAGTTGGACTAGCGGGGGGGCGGTACCTTACGAGCAGTACTTC. It encodes CASSWTSGGAVPYEQYF.

This chain connects TRBV7-9 to TRBJ2-5; D is unclear. The CDR3 runs to 12 residues. Germline V gene lookup returns CDR1 SEHNR and CDR2 FQNEAQ (reference sequence). V gave up 5 bases and J gave up 7 bases, with 11 bases separating them. The CDR3 sequence: CASSAGVGTQYF. The CDR3, as DNA: TGTGCCAGCAGCGCCGGAGTTGGGACCCAGTACTTC.

The CDR3 spells CASSRVGGFTDTQYF. For the CDR3, the DNA is TGTGCCAGCAGCCGCGTTGGGGGGTTCACAGATACGCAGTATTTT. This sequence joins TRBV7-8 and TRBJ2-3, with a tentative D call TRBD2 (6 bases). There are 15 residues in the CDR3. Trimming stripped 5 bases from V and 2 bases from J, with 14 bases between. CDR1 and CDR2 from the germline V gene are SGHVS and FQNEAQ.

This chain uses TRBV15 with TRBJ1-1; TRBD1 is a possible D gene (5 bases). Trimming took 3 bases from V and 6 from J, leaving 14 bases between them. CDR1 LNHNV and CDR2 YYDKDF come from the germline V gene (reference sequence). The CDR3 is 14 residues long. This chain's CDR3 is CATSRKIQESEAFF. As DNA, the CDR3 is TGTGCCACCAGCAGGAAGATACAGGAGTCTGAAGCTTTCTTT.

This rearrangement joins TRBV6-5 to TRBJ2-5, with 9 bases identical to TRBD1. The J call may be mistaken, given a closer DNA end match to TRBJ2-7. The CDR3 is made up of 14 amino acids. Germline V gives CDR1 MNHEY, CDR2 SVGAGI. The CDR3 region is CASSWDRVSYEQYF. As DNA, the CDR3 is TGTGCCAGCAGCTGGGACAGGGTCTCCTACGAGCAGTACTTC.

CDR3: CSVEERTGTGELFF. CDR3 nucleotide sequence: TGCAGCGTTGAAGAGAGAACAGGGACCGGGGAGCTGTTTTTT. The chain joins TRBV29-1 to TRBJ2-2; D may be TRBD1 (6 bases). V lost 0 bases and J lost 5, with 10 bases in between. Germline CDR1 SQVTM, CDR2 ANQGSEA. The CDR3 extends over 14 amino acids.

This chain uses TRBV2 with TRBJ2-7, with TRBD2 matching over 11 bases. CDR3 length: 15 amino acids. The ends lost 3 bases at V and 7 bases at J; junction bases unmatched: 8. Germline CDR1 and CDR2: SNHLY and FYNNEI. The CDR3 DNA follows: TGTGCCAGCAGTGAGAGTGTAGCGGGGGGGCAGGAGCAGTACTTC. Encoded protein: CASSESVAGGQEQYF.

The CDR3 DNA reads TGCGCCAGCAGCCAACGGGACAGGTGGGGAGGCTACACCTTC. It encodes CASSQRDRWGGYTF. This chain uses TRBV4-3 with TRBJ1-2; 8 nucleotides match TRBD1. The CDR3 spans 14 residues. Germline lookup yields CDR1 LGHNA and CDR2 YSLEER. V dropped 2 bases and J dropped 8; count of bases not matched to a gene: 7.

The V and J genes are TRBV6-1 and TRBJ1-5, with a weak D call TRBD1 (5 bases). CDR1 MNHNS and CDR2 SASEGT come from the germline V gene. V lost 2 bases, J lost 4 bases, and 12 bases lay in between. CDR3 length: 15 residues. The CDR3 bases are TGTGCCAGCAGTGAATTGCAGGGATCAAATCAGCCCCAGCATTTT. This sequence encodes CASSELQGSNQPQHF.

V and J are TRBV18 and TRBJ1-2; 7 nucleotides agree with TRBD1. V was pared by 3 bases and J by 3 bases, with 10 bases of the junction left unmatched. CDR1 KGHSH and CDR2 LQKENI come from the germline V gene. The CDR3 extends over 16 amino acids. CDR3 coding DNA: TGTGCCAGCTCACCGGTGGACAGGTCCCCTTACTATGGCTACACCTTC. Translating it yields CASSPVDRSPYYGYTF. Drawing the rest from reference TRBV18 and TRBJ1-2, the complete variable domain is NAGVMQNPRHLVRRRGQEARLRCSPMKGHSHVYWYRQLPEEGLKFMVYLQKENIIDESGMPKERFSAEFPKEGPSILRIQQVVRGDSAAYFCASSPVDRSPYYGYTFGSGTRLTVV.

This chain links TRBV7-2 with TRBJ1-5, with D hard to call. V lost 5 bases and J 0 bases, leaving 11 bases between the germline ends. Germline lookup yields CDR1 SGHTA and CDR2 FQGNSA. The CDR3 has 15 amino acids. For the CDR3, the DNA is TGTGCCAGCAGCCCCACACCTTATAGCAATCAGCCCCAGCATTTT. It translates to CASSPTPYSNQPQHF.

This chain links TRBV7-9 with TRBJ1-2; D unresolved. Trimming stripped 3 bases from V and 3 bases from J, with 8 bases between. Germline CDR1 is SEHNR and CDR2 is FQNEAQ (reference sequence). The CDR3 length is 13 residues. The CDR3 region has the DNA TGTGCCAGCAGCTTGATAGAGGACTATGGCTACACCTTC. Protein product: CASSLIEDYGYTF.

The chain is built from TRBV10-3 and TRBJ1-6; no clear D gene. The germline V gene has CDR1 ENHRY and CDR2 SYGVKD. The CDR3 totals 13 residues. The V end lost 0 bases, the J end lost 12 bases, and 9 bases lay between the germline ends. The DNA of the CDR3 is TGTGCCATCAGTGAGTCGACTCGCGAACCCCTCCACTTT. Its protein product is CAISESTREPLHF.

The sample holds a few counts of this clone. Other DNA variants within this sample encode the same CDR3. CDR3 DNA: TGCGCCAGCAGCCAAGGGACAGGGGGTCAGCCCCAGCATTTT. It codes for CASSQGTGGQPQHF. The chain is built from TRBV4-1 and TRBJ1-5, with 10 bases identical to TRBD1. Germline-derived CDR1 and CDR2 are MGHRA and YSYEKL. J was trimmed by 6 bases and V by 1 base; bases with no gene match: 0. The CDR3 totals 14 residues.

V and J are TRBV19 and TRBJ1-1; TRBD1 aligns across 12 bases. V lost 6 bases to trimming and J lost 4 bases; unmatched junction nucleotides: 9. This CDR3 comprises 16 residues. Germline-derived CDR1 and CDR2 are LNHDA and SQIVND (reference sequence). The CDR3 loop reads CASSRDRGPPGTEAFF. The CDR3 coding sequence is TGTGCCAGTAGCCGGGACAGGGGGCCCCCCGGCACTGAAGCTTTCTTT.

J is TRBJ2-5 and V is TRBV19; D gene ambiguous. Germline V gene lookup returns CDR1 LNHDA and CDR2 SQIVND (reference sequence). This CDR3 is 14 amino acids long. V lost 5 bases to trimming and J lost 3 bases, with 13 bases between them. The CDR3 DNA reads as TGTGCCAGTAGTTTCCAGGTTTCCAAAGAGACCCAGTACTTC. Translation gives CASSFQVSKETQYF.

This clone appeared a few times. V gene TRBV27 combines with J gene TRBJ1-1; D call uncertain. With 2 bases removed from V and 4 bases from J, the gap between germline ends came to 8 bases. The CDR3 runs 13 residues. The germline V gene has CDR1 MNHEY and CDR2 SMNVEV (reference sequence). The CDR3 nucleotides read TGTGCCAGCAGTTTAGGGCCTCCCACTGAAGCTTTCTTT. This sequence encodes CASSLGPPTEAFF.

The table lists this clone with a few counts. V usage is TRBV7-6 and J usage is TRBJ2-3; TRBD2 is a possible D gene (5 bases). Germline-derived CDR1 and CDR2 are SGHVS and FNYEAQ. The V gene lost 3 bases and the J gene lost 5 bases, with 12 bases spanning the gap. The CDR3 spans 14 residues. The CDR3 DNA is TGTGCCAGCAGCTTCATGACTATCCAAGATACGCAGTATTTT. Its protein is CASSFMTIQDTQYF.

V gene TRBV9 combines with J gene TRBJ2-3; 10 nucleotides agree with TRBD2. J gave up 0 bases and V 4 bases, and 5 bases lay outside the gene matches. Per germline, CDR1 SGDLS and CDR2 YYNGEE. The CDR3 is 16 amino acids. CDR3 residues: CASSMSGGASTDTQYF. CDR3 coding DNA: TGTGCCAGCAGCATGAGCGGGGGGGCGAGCACAGATACGCAGTATTTT.

The chain combines TRBV5-6 with TRBJ2-6; no clear D. There are 16 residues in the CDR3. With 0 bases removed from V and 0 bases from J, the gap between germline ends came to 7 bases. Per the germline V gene, CDR1 is SGHDT and CDR2 is YYEEEE. The CDR3 sequence: CASSLATLSGANVLTF. CDR3 DNA: TGTGCCAGCAGCTTGGCTACCCTCTCTGGGGCCAACGTCCTGACTTTC. The full variable domain, in which reference TRBV5-6 and TRBJ2-6 provide the parts outside the CDR3, is DAGVTQSPTHLIKTRGQQVTLRCSPKSGHDTVSWYQQALGQGPQFIFQYYEEEERQRGNFPDRFSGHQFPNYSSELNVNALLLGDSALYLCASSLATLSGANVLTFGAGSRLTVL.